The clone carrying this TCR beta chain has only one observation. This sample is part of a study of blood T cell repertoires in COVID-19. Study at large: COVID-19 samples collected from the United States, Italy and Spain covered acute and convalescent phases.

As processed by the authors: Estimates of nucleated cell counts were drawn from the amplification of reference gene primers. The assay was immunoSEQ multiplex PCR, and TCRdb's table has in-frame clones only and misses some. The D gene and trimming were derived from the DNA, and the V and J assignments and clone size from that table. This sample carries some 250,000 clones, around 84% of them seen once, and the ten largest clones take around 5.1%. With 4 bases removed from V and 8 bases from J, the gap between germline ends came to 11 bases. From germline, CDR1 is KGHDR and CDR2 SFDVKD. CDR3 length: 13 residues.

The genes are TRBV24-1 and TRBJ2-1, with a tentative D call TRBD2 (6 bases). What was sequenced was peripheral blood. This TCR derives from a woman aged 60-75 years with COVID-19, enrolled during active disease. The CDR3 DNA reads as TGTGCCACCAGTGAACCGGGACTGGATGAGCAGTTCTTC. Translated: CATSEPGLDEQFF.